The text below deals with one T cell receptor (beta chain). No antigen is known for it. As for the donors, each was a healthy bone marrow donor. The PCR made use of 60 Vbeta and 13 Jbeta primers. The protocol was immunoSEQ multiplex PCR, while the TCRdb copy is restricted to in-frame clones and leaves out a portion. The data contain approximately 150,000 clones, around three quarters of them singletons. The data stem from a study of cytomegalovirus exposure and HLA in healthy donors. Study-wide findings and caveats: Per a later analysis, HLA-associated TCR beta chains showed more clonal expansion than other, equally common TCR beta chains. Some highly shared sequence variants likely arose as a pipeline artifact. Reports showed the classifier diagnosing cytomegalovirus status with high specificity and sensitivity.

Source material: PBMCs. The receptor was derived from a man in his forties in good health and CMV-seronegative.

The CDR3 DNA reads as TGCGCCGGAAAGCGGGAGGCAAGCACAGATACGCAGTATTTT. Protein product: CAGKREASTDTQYF. V gene TRBV5-1 combines with J gene TRBJ2-3; 9 bases match TRBD2. Trimming at V came to 10 bases and at J to 0 bases, leaving 6 bases not matched to a gene. The CDR3 spans 14 residues. Germline V gene lookup returns CDR1 SGHRS and CDR2 YFSETQ.